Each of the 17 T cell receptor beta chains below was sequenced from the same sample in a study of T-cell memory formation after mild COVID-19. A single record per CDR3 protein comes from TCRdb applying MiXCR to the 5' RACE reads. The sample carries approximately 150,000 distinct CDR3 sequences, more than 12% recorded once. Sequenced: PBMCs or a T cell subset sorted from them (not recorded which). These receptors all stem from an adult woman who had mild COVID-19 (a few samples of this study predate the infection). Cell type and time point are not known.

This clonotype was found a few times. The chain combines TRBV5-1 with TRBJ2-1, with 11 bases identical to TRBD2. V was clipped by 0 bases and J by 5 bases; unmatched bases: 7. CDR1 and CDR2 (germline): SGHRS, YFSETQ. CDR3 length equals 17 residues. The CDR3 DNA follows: TGCGCCAGCAGCTTGGTTGGCATGGGACTAGCGGACAATGAGCAGTTCTTC. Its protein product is CASSLVGMGLADNEQFF.

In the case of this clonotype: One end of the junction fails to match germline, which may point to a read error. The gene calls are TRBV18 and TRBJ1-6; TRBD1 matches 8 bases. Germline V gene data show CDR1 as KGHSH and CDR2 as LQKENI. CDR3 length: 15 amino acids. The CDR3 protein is CTSSPRTGTDSPLHF. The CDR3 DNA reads TGTACCAGCTCACCTAGGACAGGGACGGATTCACCCCTCCACTTT.

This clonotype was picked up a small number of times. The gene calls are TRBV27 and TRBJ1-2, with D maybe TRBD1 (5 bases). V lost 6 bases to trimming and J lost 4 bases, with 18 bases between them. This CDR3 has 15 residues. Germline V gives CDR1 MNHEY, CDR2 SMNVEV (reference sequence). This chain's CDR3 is CASRPRVVDSYGYTF. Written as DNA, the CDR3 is TGTGCCAGCAGACCCAGGGTCGTGGATAGCTATGGCTACACCTTC.

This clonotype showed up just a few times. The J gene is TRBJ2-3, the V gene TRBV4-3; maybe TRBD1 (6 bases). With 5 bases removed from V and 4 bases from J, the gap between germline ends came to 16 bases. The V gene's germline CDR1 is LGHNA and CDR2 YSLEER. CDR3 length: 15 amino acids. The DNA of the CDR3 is TGCGCCAGCAGCACACGACAGGCCCCCCCAGATACGCAGTATTTT. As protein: CASSTRQAPPDTQYF.

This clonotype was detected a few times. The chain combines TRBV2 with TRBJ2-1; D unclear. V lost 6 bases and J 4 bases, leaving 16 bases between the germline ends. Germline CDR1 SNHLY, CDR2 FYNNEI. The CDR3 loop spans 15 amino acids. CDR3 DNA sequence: TGTGCCAGCAGCGCTGTGGGTAAAAAATACAATGAGCAGTTCTTC. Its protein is CASSAVGKKYNEQFF.

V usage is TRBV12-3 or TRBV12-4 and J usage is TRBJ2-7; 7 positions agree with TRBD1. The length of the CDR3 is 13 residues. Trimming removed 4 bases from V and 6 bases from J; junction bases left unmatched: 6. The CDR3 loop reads CASSSGQLFEQYF. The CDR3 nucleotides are TGTGCCAGCAGTTCGGGACAGCTTTTCGAGCAGTACTTC.

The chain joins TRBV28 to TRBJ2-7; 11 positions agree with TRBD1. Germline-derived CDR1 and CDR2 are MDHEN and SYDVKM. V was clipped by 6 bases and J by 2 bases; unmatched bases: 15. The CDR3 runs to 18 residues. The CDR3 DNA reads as TGTGCCAGCAGCTCCCCCGGGACAGGGGGATATACCCCCTACGAGCAGTACTTC. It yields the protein CASSSPGTGGYTPYEQYF.

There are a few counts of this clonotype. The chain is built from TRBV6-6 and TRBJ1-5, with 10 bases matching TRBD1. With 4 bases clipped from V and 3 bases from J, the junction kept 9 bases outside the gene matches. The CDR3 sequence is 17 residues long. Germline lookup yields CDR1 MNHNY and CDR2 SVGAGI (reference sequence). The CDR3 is CASSSASGTGVNQPQHF. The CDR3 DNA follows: TGTGCCAGCAGTTCCGCCTCCGGGACAGGGGTCAATCAGCCCCAGCATTTT.

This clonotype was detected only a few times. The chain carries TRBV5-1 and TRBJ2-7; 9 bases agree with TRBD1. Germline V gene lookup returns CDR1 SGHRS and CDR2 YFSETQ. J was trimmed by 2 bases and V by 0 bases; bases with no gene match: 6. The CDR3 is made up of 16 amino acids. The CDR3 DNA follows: TGCGCCAGCAGCTTGGCCCTGACAGGGGGTACCTACGAGCAGTACTTC. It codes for CASSLALTGGTYEQYF.

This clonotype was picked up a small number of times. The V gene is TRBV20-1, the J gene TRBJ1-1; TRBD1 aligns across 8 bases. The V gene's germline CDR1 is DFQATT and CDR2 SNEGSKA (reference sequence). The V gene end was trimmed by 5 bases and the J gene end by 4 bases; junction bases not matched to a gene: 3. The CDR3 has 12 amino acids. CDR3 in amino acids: CSADQGATEAFF. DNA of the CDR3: TGCAGTGCTGACCAGGGGGCCACTGAAGCTTTCTTT.

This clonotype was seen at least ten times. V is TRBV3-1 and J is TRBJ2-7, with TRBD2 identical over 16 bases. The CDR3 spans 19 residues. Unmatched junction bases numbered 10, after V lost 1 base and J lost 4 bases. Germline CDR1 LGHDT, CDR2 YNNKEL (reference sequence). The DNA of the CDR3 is TGTGCCAGCAGCCAAGTGTCGGGGACTAGCGGGAGGGCCGGGTACGAGCAGTACTTC. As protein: CASSQVSGTSGRAGYEQYF.

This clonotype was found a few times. The CDR3 loop reads CSLSTSGPETQYF. In DNA form, the CDR3 reads TGCAGCCTCTCGACTAGCGGGCCAGAGACCCAGTACTTC. The chain is built from TRBV29-1 and TRBJ2-5, with 10 bases aligning to TRBD2. Germline values: CDR1 SQVTM, CDR2 ANQGSEA. The CDR3 length is 13 residues. V was pared by 8 bases and J by 4 bases, with 7 bases of the junction left unmatched.

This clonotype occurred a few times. This chain's CDR3 is CASSLGIQDNEQFF. The CDR3 nucleotides read TGTGCCAGCAGTCTGGGGATCCAGGACAATGAGCAGTTCTTC. The gene calls are TRBV25-1 and TRBJ2-1, with no clear D. Germline-derived CDR1 and CDR2 are MGHDK and SYGVNS. The CDR3 is 14 residues long. The V end lost 5 bases, the J end lost 5 bases, and 13 bases lay between the germline ends. Variable domain in full (rest from reference TRBV25-1 and TRBJ2-1): EADIYQTPRYLVIGTGKKITLECSQTMGHDKMYWYQQDPGMELHLIHYSYGVNSTEKGDLSSESTVSRIRTEHFPLTLESARPSHTSQYLCASSLGIQDNEQFFGPGTRLTVL.

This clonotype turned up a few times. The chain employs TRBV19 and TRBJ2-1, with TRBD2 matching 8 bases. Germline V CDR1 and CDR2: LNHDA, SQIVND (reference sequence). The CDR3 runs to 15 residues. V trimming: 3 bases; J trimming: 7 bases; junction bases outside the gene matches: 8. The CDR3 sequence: CASSIGTREVNEQFF. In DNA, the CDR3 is TGTGCCAGTAGTATCGGGACTAGAGAGGTGAATGAGCAGTTCTTC.

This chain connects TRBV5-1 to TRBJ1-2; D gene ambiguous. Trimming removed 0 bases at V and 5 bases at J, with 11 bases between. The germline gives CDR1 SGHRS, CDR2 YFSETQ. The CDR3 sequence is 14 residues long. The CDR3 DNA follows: TGCGCCAGCAGCTTGGGACCCCAAGAGTATGGCTACACCTTC. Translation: CASSLGPQEYGYTF. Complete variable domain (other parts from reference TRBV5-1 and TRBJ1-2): KAGVTQTPRYLIKTRGQQVTLSCSPISGHRSVSWYQQTPGQGLQFLFEYFSETQRNKGNFPGRFSGRQFSNSRSEMNVSTLELGDSALYLCASSLGPQEYGYTFGSGTRLTVV.

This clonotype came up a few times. CDR3 region: CASSRGTAPEFEKLFF. DNA for the CDR3: TGCGCCAGCAGCCGGGGGACAGCGCCGGAATTTGAAAAACTGTTTTTT. This chain connects TRBV5-1 to TRBJ1-4; 7 bases match TRBD1. Losses at the gene ends were 4 bases for V and 7 bases for J; bases not matched to a gene: 13. This CDR3 has 16 amino acids. CDR1 SGHRS and CDR2 YFSETQ come from the germline V gene.

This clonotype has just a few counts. The CDR3 protein is CASSYGQGGETQYF. For the CDR3, the DNA is TGTGCCAGCAGTTACGGACAGGGGGGCGAGACCCAGTACTTC. The genes are TRBV12-3 or TRBV12-4 and TRBJ2-5, with 10 bases lining up with TRBD1. V lost 4 bases, J lost 5 bases, and 4 bases stayed unmatched. The length of the CDR3 is 14 residues.